This is a list of T cell receptor beta chains from one sample in a study of shared clonotypes between healthy human individuals. The assay was immunoSEQ multiplex PCR, and TCRdb's table has in-frame clones only and misses some. The sample carries under 2.5 million clones, 85% to 95% recorded once. The sequenced material came from naive CD4+ T cells from PBMCs. Receptor source: a man between 18 and 35 years old in good health. Some clones in this sample may be carry-over from other donors' samples. CDR3s include the opening cysteine and the closing phenylalanine or tryptophan. D genes are given only for firm matches. Clone size appears in some rows only: once, few, many, or a class for an expanded clone.

TRBV19	NA	TRBJ2-7	NA	TGTGCCAGTAGTAAGGACAGCTCCTACGAGCAGTACTTC	CASSKDSSYEQYF
TRBV19	NA	TRBJ2-5	NA	TGTGCCAGTAGTATACAATACCAAGAGACCCAGTACTTC	CASSIQYQETQYF
TRBV30	TRBD1	TRBJ1-5	NA	TGTGCCTGGAGTGTAGGGACAGGGGGCAATCAGCCCCAGCATTTT	CAWSVGTGGNQPQHF
TRBV9	TRBD2	TRBJ2-1	NA	TGTGCCAGCAGCGTAGGCGGGAGGGCCTACAATGAGCAGTTCTTC	CASSVGGRAYNEQFF
TRBV10-3	NA	TRBJ2-3	once	TGTGCCATCAGTGAAGGGCAGGGCGGAGGGGATACGCAGTATTTT	CAISEGQGGGDTQYF
TRBV10-2	NA	TRBJ2-5	NA	TGCGCCAGCAGCAACAGGGAGGAGGAGACCCAGTACTTC	CASSNREEETQYF
TRBV5-1	TRBD1	TRBJ2-1	NA	TGCGCCAGCAGCGGGTGGGGTTCAGGGGGCGGCTACAATGAGCAGTTCTTC	CASSGWGSGGGYNEQFF
TRBV7-2	NA	TRBJ1-1	NA	TGTGCCAGCACCAGACCCCCGGGGACTGAAGCTTTCTTT	CASTRPPGTEAFF
TRBV5-1	NA	TRBJ2-3	once	TGCGCCAGCAGCTTGTTAGCGGTTGGGGCAGATACGCAGTATTTT	CASSLLAVGADTQYF
TRBV4-2	NA	TRBJ2-2	NA	TGTGCCAGCAGCCAACTAAGCGCCAGCACGAACACCGGGGAGCTGTTTTTT	CASSQLSASTNTGELFF
TRBV19	TRBD1	TRBJ1-4	NA	TGTGCCAGTAGTATCGGACAGGGCAGGCCTAATGAAAAACTGTTTTTT	CASSIGQGRPNEKLFF
TRBV5-1	TRBD2	TRBJ2-7	NA	TGCGCCAGCAGCTTGAGGGCTAGCGGGGAGCAGTACTTC	CASSLRASGEQYF
TRBV5-4	TRBD2	TRBJ2-7	NA	TGTGCCAGCAGCCATACTCCGGGACTAGCGCCTTCCTACGAGCAGTACTTC	CASSHTPGLAPSYEQYF
TRBV4-3	TRBD2	TRBJ2-7	NA	TGCGCCAGCAGCCAGGGTTGGGGACTAGCGGGGCTCTACGAGCAGTACTTC	CASSQGWGLAGLYEQYF
TRBV9	TRBD1	TRBJ1-1	NA	TGTGCCAGCAGCCTTACAGGGGGGAACACTGAAGCTTTCTTT	CASSLTGGNTEAFF
TRBV5-1	NA	TRBJ2-7	NA	TGCGCCAGCCAGAAGGAGACGGATTCCTACGAGCAGTACTTC	CASQKETDSYEQYF
TRBV5-1	TRBD2	TRBJ2-1	once	TGCGCCAGCAGCTCCGGACTAGCGGATGACAATGAGCAGTTCTTC	CASSSGLADDNEQFF
TRBV6-6	TRBD1	TRBJ2-3	NA	TGTGCCAGCACACAGGGGAATCTGGTTGATACGCAGTATTTT	CASTQGNLVDTQYF
TRBV5-1	NA	TRBJ2-3	NA	TGCGCCAGCGGGAGCGGAGGCACAGATACGCAGTATTTT	CASGSGGTDTQYF
TRBV18	NA	TRBJ1-1	NA	TGTGCCAGCTCAGCCCCGGGACGGGGGAACACTGAAGCTTTCTTT	CASSAPGRGNTEAFF
TRBV2	NA	TRBJ2-7	NA	TGTGCCAGCAGTGATCAGGGTGACTCCTACGAGCAGTACTTC	CASSDQGDSYEQYF
TRBV7-6	TRBD1	TRBJ1-2	NA	TGTGCCAGCAGCTCGGGGACAGACGGCTACACCTTC	CASSSGTDGYTF
TRBV9	TRBD1	TRBJ1-5	few	TGTGCCAGCAGTGGGACAGGGAATAGCAATCAGCCCCAGCATTTT	CASSGTGNSNQPQHF
TRBV28	NA	TRBJ1-4	NA	TGTGCCACCACCCTCGACGCAACTAATGAAAAACTGTTTTTT	CATTLDATNEKLFF
TRBV28	TRBD1	TRBJ1-1	NA	TGTGCCAGCAGTTTATACAGGGGAATTTTGTCGAACACTGAAGCTTTCTTT	CASSLYRGILSNTEAFF